This T cell receptor (beta chain) was sequenced for a study of T cells in Graves' hyperthyroidism and ophthalmopathy. The V gene's germline CDR1 is MNHEY and CDR2 SVGEGT. Trimming took 0 bases from V and 2 from J, leaving 5 bases between them. The length of the CDR3 is 13 residues. This clonotype was observed at least ten times. It was RNA transcripts that yielded the amplified TCR beta CDR3 regions. Carried out on the TCR CDR3, a first-round RT-PCR used the HTBI primer set. TCRdb re-derived calls from the multiplex PCR reads in MiXCR, one entry per CDR3 protein. Altogether 490,000 or so distinct CDR3 sequences are present, approximately 23% being singletons, with the ten largest covering 49%.

The sample was blood. This sequence joins TRBV6-2 or TRBV6-3 and TRBJ2-7; D is unclear. The sequence was collected from a woman aged 70 to 79 with Graves' ophthalmopathy. The CDR3 loop reads CASSYSNPYEQYF. CDR3 coding DNA: TGTGCCAGCAGTTACTCGAACCCCTACGAGCAGTACTTC.